The 17 T cell receptor beta chains below were found in one sample sequenced in a study of Graves' ophthalmopathy and Graves' hyperthyroidism. RNA transcripts yielded amplified TCR beta CDR3 regions. In the first round, RT-PCR was carried out with HTBI primers, and a multiplex PCR formed the second round. Via MiXCR, TCRdb re-called the multiplex PCR reads, giving one row per CDR3 protein. The repertoire holds under 800,000 distinct CDR3 sequences, with 20% to 25% as singletons. The sample consisted of peripheral blood. These TCRs come from a woman between 18 and 30 years old with stable Graves' hyperthyroidism. Some clones in this sample may be carry-over from other donors' samples.

This clonotype was recorded many times. This chain links TRBV12-3 or TRBV12-4 with TRBJ1-3; a weak D match, TRBD1 (6 bases). V dropped 9 bases and J dropped 3 bases, with 15 bases sitting between them. The CDR3 consists of 14 residues. The CDR3 DNA reads as TGTGCCAGTACCGAGGGGGGGGGTGGAAACACCATATATTTT. Its translation is CASTEGGGGNTIYF.

This clonotype was seen repeatedly, ten times or more. The chain has TRBV5-1 and TRBJ2-7; D uncertain. V dropped 2 bases and J dropped 4 bases, with 10 bases sitting between them. Germline V gives CDR1 SGHRS, CDR2 YFSETQ. This CDR3 is 13 amino acids long. The CDR3 DNA reads as TGCGCCAGCAGCTTCGACACCCCGTACGAGCAGTACTTC. Translation: CASSFDTPYEQYF. Using reference TRBV5-1 and TRBJ2-7 for the parts outside the CDR3, the full variable domain is KAGVTQTPRYLIKTRGQQVTLSCSPISGHRSVSWYQQTPGQGLQFLFEYFSETQRNKGNFPGRFSGRQFSNSRSEMNVSTLELGDSALYLCASSFDTPYEQYFGPGTRLTVT.

A remark on this clonotype: A much bigger clone sits one base away, suggesting this may be a read error. The CDR3 region has the DNA TGTGCCAGCAGCCCGGGGACATTGAACTATGGCTACACCTTC. Its protein is CASSPGTLNYGYTF. The chain links TRBV7-6 to TRBJ1-2; D may be TRBD1 (6 bases). Trimming shortened V by 5 bases and J by 2 bases, and 12 bases separated the two germline ends. This CDR3 region has 14 residues. Germline V gene data show CDR1 as SGHVS and CDR2 as FNYEAQ.

This clonotype was detected only a few times. The chain employs TRBV10-3 and TRBJ2-7; 7 bases are shared with TRBD1. Trimming cost V 3 bases and J 3 bases; bases outside gene matches: 8. Germline CDR1 ENHRY, CDR2 SYGVKD. CDR3 length: 15 amino acids. CDR3 residues: CAISDPTGIIYEQYF. The CDR3 nucleotides are TGTGCCATCAGTGACCCGACAGGGATTATCTACGAGCAGTACTTC.

This clonotype was recorded many times. This chain links TRBV6-5 with TRBJ2-6, with a weak D call TRBD2 (5 bases). This CDR3 comprises 17 residues. The V and J ends lost 0 bases and 1 base respectively, with 10 bases between them. CDR1 is MNHEY and CDR2 is SVGAGI in the germline V gene. The CDR3 sequence is CASSYSISGSGANVLTF. DNA of the CDR3: TGTGCCAGCAGTTACTCGATATCGGGATCTGGGGCCAACGTCCTGACTTTC.

This clonotype has ten or more counts. The J gene is TRBJ1-5, the V gene TRBV6-1, with a weak D call TRBD1 (6 bases). Looked up from germline, CDR1 is MNHNS and CDR2 is SASEGT. The V and J ends lost 0 bases and 6 bases respectively, with 9 bases between them. The CDR3 runs to 14 residues. Written as DNA, the CDR3 is TGTGCCAGCAGTGAAGCGGCAGGGGCTCAGCCCCAGCATTTT. It specifies CASSEAAGAQPQHF.

This clonotype showed up many times. This rearrangement joins TRBV14 to TRBJ2-7; tentative D call: TRBD1 (6 bases). Looked up from germline, CDR1 is SGHDN and CDR2 is FVKESK. The CDR3 has 15 residues. The ends were cut back, 4 bases at V and 4 bases at J, with 17 bases in the middle. CDR3: CASSRWQGRIYEQYF. DNA of the CDR3: TGTGCCAGCAGCCGTTGGCAGGGGCGAATTTACGAGCAGTACTTC.

This chain uses TRBV27 with TRBJ2-5; 9 bases are a match to TRBD1. The CDR3 sequence is 19 residues long. Germline V gives CDR1 MNHEY, CDR2 SMNVEV (reference sequence). V dropped 4 bases and J dropped 0; count of bases not matched to a gene: 15. CDR3 in amino acids: CASSSTGTGNQGDQETQYF. Written as DNA, the CDR3 is TGTGCCAGCAGTTCTACCGGGACAGGGAATCAAGGTGACCAAGAGACCCAGTACTTC.

The sample holds many counts of this clonotype. The chain combines TRBV6-2 or TRBV6-3 with TRBJ1-2, with D uncertain. Germline CDR1 reads MNHEY; CDR2 reads SVGEGT. The V gene lost 7 bases and the J gene lost 0 bases, with 9 bases spanning the gap. The CDR3 totals 13 residues. This CDR3 reads CASKANANYGYTF. CDR3 bases: TGTGCCAGCAAGGCAAACGCTAACTATGGCTACACCTTC.

The chain combines TRBV6-1 with TRBJ1-5; D may be TRBD1 (6 bases). The CDR3 contains 17 residues. The ends were cut back, 6 bases at V and 2 bases at J, with 20 bases in the middle. Germline V lookup: CDR1 MNHNS, CDR2 SASEGT. CDR3 sequence reads: CASSVDRPEGGNQPQHF. CDR3 sequence (DNA): TGTGCCAGCAGCGTTGACCGCCCCGAGGGGGGCAATCAGCCCCAGCATTTT.

This chain joins TRBV12-3 or TRBV12-4 and TRBJ2-7; 9 nucleotides line up with TRBD1. The length of the CDR3 is 15 residues. The J segment lost 3 bases and the V segment lost 4 bases, leaving 7 bases of the junction unmatched. This CDR3 is CASSWGGDRVYEQYF. CDR3 in DNA: TGTGCCAGCAGTTGGGGAGGGGACAGGGTCTACGAGCAGTACTTC.

This clonotype was counted at least ten times. The chain has TRBV4-2 and TRBJ1-6, with D maybe TRBD1 (5 bases). The CDR3 contains 14 residues. Trimming took 0 bases from V and 8 from J, leaving 8 bases between them. Germline loops: CDR1 LGHNA, CDR2 YNFKEQ. The CDR3 DNA reads as TGTGCCAGCAGCCAAGATCAGGGTGATTCACCCCTCCACTTT. This codes for CASSQDQGDSPLHF.

CDR3 in DNA: TGTGCCAGCTCCGACCCAGACTTAATGGCGGAGACCCAGTACTTC. This gives the protein CASSDPDLMAETQYF. The chain recombines TRBV18 with TRBJ2-5; D remains ambiguous. CDR1 KGHSH and CDR2 LQKENI come from the germline V gene. V was pared by 6 bases and J by 5 bases, with 19 bases between. This CDR3 is built from 15 residues.

In its sample, this clonotype was seen many times. This rearrangement joins TRBV7-6 to TRBJ2-7, with a tentative D call TRBD1 (7 bases). Germline-derived CDR1 and CDR2 are SGHVS and FNYEAQ. The CDR3 consists of 13 residues. The germline V and J ends were trimmed by 1 base and 9 bases, with 13 bases remaining between them. The CDR3 DNA is TGTGCCAGCAGCTTAGATTGGCAGGGGGGGCAGTACTTC. It is translated as CASSLDWQGGQYF.

This clonotype has a handful of counts. The chain combines TRBV30 with TRBJ1-2, with D unclear. Germline V gene sequence: CDR1 GTSNPN, CDR2 SVGIG (reference sequence). The CDR3 extends over 13 amino acids. Trimming took off 1 base at V and 8 bases at J, with 14 bases between the two ends. The CDR3 DNA reads as TGTGCCTGGAGTGGAGGCACTCTCGGGGGCTACACCTTC. Protein product: CAWSGGTLGGYTF.

In its sample, this clonotype was seen many times. This sequence joins TRBV6-5 and TRBJ1-1; a possible D gene is TRBD1 (5 bases). The CDR3 spans 15 residues. V shed 7 bases and J shed 0 bases, with 15 bases lying between them. Germline V gene lookup returns CDR1 MNHEY and CDR2 SVGAGI. The DNA of the CDR3 is TGTGCCAGCACCAACAGGCATGGCTTGAACACTGAAGCTTTCTTT. Translation: CASTNRHGLNTEAFF.

The table lists this clonotype with a few counts. One junction end does not reproduce the germline sequence, and a read error may be involved. This chain joins TRBV20-1 and TRBJ2-5; perhaps D is TRBD1 or TRBD2 (5 bases each). The length of the CDR3 is 19 residues. Germline V gives CDR1 DFQATT, CDR2 SNEGSKA (reference sequence). In DNA form, the CDR3 reads TGCAGTGTTATTAGCCCGGACGAGTGGGGGACGCTTTTCCAAGAGACCAAGTACTTC. It is translated as CSVISPDEWGTLFQETKYF.